These 13 T cell receptor beta chains were sequenced from one sample in a study of control samples from healthy donors and cancer patients. Produced via immunoSEQ multiplex PCR; TCRdb's table is partial and in-frame only. This sample has 350,000 to 450,000 clones, with 75% to 95% found just once. The sequencing input was PBMCs. Every receptor here comes from a middle-aged man with head and neck cancer.

The table lists this clone with a count of one. The gene calls are TRBV28 and TRBJ2-7; TRBD1 agrees at 10 bases. With 3 bases clipped from V and 7 bases from J, the junction kept 6 bases outside the gene matches. The CDR3 is made up of 14 amino acids. The germline CDR1 and CDR2 sequences are MDHEN and SYDVKM. Here the CDR3 reads CASSFRTGGREQYF. For the CDR3, the DNA is TGTGCCAGCAGTTTCCGGACAGGGGGGAGAGAGCAGTACTTC.

The genes are TRBV28 and TRBJ1-2; D is unresolved. V was pared by 6 bases and J by 8 bases, with 16 bases between. This CDR3 is built from 13 residues. Germline V CDR1 and CDR2: MDHEN, SYDVKM. Here the CDR3 reads CASSPSELGGYTF. The CDR3 DNA is TGTGCCAGCAGCCCCAGCGAACTCGGGGGCTACACCTTC.

V gene TRBV10-3 combines with J gene TRBJ2-2; 9 nucleotides line up with TRBD2. After removal of 0 bases from V and 7 bases from J, the junction contained 9 bases not matched to a gene. The CDR3 spans 17 residues. Germline CDR1 reads ENHRY; CDR2 reads SYGVKD. CDR3: CAISESGLARTGGELFF. CDR3 sequence (DNA): TGTGCCATCAGTGAGTCTGGACTAGCGAGAACGGGCGGGGAGCTGTTTTTT.

J is TRBJ1-1 and V is TRBV29-1, with D possibly matching TRBD1 (6 bases). V shed 5 bases and J shed 2 bases, with 12 bases lying between them. Germline V gives CDR1 SQVTM, CDR2 ANQGSEA. The CDR3 is made up of 13 amino acids. CDR3 residues: CSVNRDTNTEAFF. The CDR3 coding sequence is TGCAGCGTTAACCGGGACACTAACACTGAAGCTTTCTTT.

The genes are TRBV27 and TRBJ1-1; no definite D call. The V end was cut by 6 bases, the J end by 5 bases, with 16 bases between. The CDR3 length is 14 residues. In germline, CDR1 is MNHEY, CDR2 SMNVEV (reference sequence). CDR3 DNA sequence: TGTGCCAGCAGCCTTATGTCCGAGGGAACTGAAGCTTTCTTT. Translated, it gives CASSLMSEGTEAFF.

This clone was observed a handful of times. The chain uses TRBV6-5 and TRBJ1-5; D is uncertain. From germline, CDR1 is MNHEY and CDR2 SVGAGI. V was cut by 4 bases and J by 0 bases, with 10 bases left in between. This CDR3 is 15 amino acids long. CDR3 in amino acids: CASSSQAYSNQPQHF. CDR3 nucleotide sequence: TGTGCCAGCAGTTCTCAGGCTTATAGCAATCAGCCCCAGCATTTT.

The chain combines TRBV2 with TRBJ1-2, with D tentatively TRBD1 (5 bases). CDR1 is SNHLY, CDR2 FYNNEI, per germline. V lost 6 bases and J lost 9, with 11 bases in between. The CDR3 contains 11 residues. The CDR3 is CASSGDSSYTF. The DNA for the CDR3 is TGTGCCAGCAGCGGGGACTCGAGCTACACCTTC.

The chain employs TRBV6-2 or TRBV6-3 and TRBJ1-2; no clear D gene. Germline CDR1 MNHEY, CDR2 SVGEGT. The CDR3 totals 12 residues. With 2 bases removed from V and 7 bases from J, the gap between germline ends came to 8 bases. The DNA for the CDR3 is TGTGCCAGCAGTTACGACTGGGGTGGCTACACCTTC. It translates to CASSYDWGGYTF.

The V and J genes are TRBV9 and TRBJ2-2, with TRBD2 identical over 7 bases. The CDR3 sequence is 19 residues long. Trimming cost V 4 bases and J 6 bases; bases outside gene matches: 21. Germline-derived CDR1 and CDR2 are SGDLS and YYNGEE. The CDR3 spells CASSSPRSGMAGDAGELFF. The CDR3 nucleotides are TGTGCCAGCAGCTCCCCGCGCTCGGGAATGGCGGGAGATGCCGGGGAGCTGTTTTTT.

The V call is TRBV19, the J call TRBJ2-1, with 7 bases aligning to TRBD2. In germline, CDR1 is LNHDA, CDR2 SQIVND (reference sequence). CDR3 size: 16 residues. V shed 3 bases, J shed 5 bases, and the junction held 10 bases outside the gene matches. The CDR3 nucleotides are TGTGCCAGTAGTATTGTAGCGGGCAAAGGGGACAATGAGCAGTTCTTC. Protein: CASSIVAGKGDNEQFF.

The V and J genes are TRBV9 and TRBJ1-4; perhaps TRBD1 as D (6 bases). The V and J ends lost 4 bases and 5 bases respectively, with 15 bases between them. The CDR3 consists of 15 residues. CDR1 is SGDLS and CDR2 is YYNGEE in the germline V gene. In nucleotides, the CDR3 is TGTGCCAGCAGCTCTCTAACCGGGGGCAATGAAAAACTGTTTTTT. It translates to CASSSLTGGNEKLFF.

The chain recombines TRBV5-4 with TRBJ2-7; TRBD2 aligns across 9 bases. Trimming cost V 3 bases and J 5 bases; bases outside gene matches: 18. The CDR3 length is 18 residues. In germline, CDR1 is SGHNT, CDR2 YYREEE (reference sequence). CDR3 region: CASSSKGSRLAEAHEQYF. DNA of the CDR3: TGTGCCAGCAGCTCGAAGGGGTCGAGACTAGCGGAAGCCCACGAGCAGTACTTC.

The CDR3 DNA reads TGTGCCAGCAGCAAACAGGGGAATCTAAATTCACCCCTCCACTTT. Its protein product is CASSKQGNLNSPLHF. The rearrangement uses TRBV7-2 and TRBJ1-6, with 7 positions matching TRBD1. The CDR3 extends over 15 amino acids. Per the germline V gene, CDR1 is SGHTA and CDR2 is FQGNSA. The V segment lost 5 bases and the J segment 7 bases; nucleotides outside the gene matches: 8.